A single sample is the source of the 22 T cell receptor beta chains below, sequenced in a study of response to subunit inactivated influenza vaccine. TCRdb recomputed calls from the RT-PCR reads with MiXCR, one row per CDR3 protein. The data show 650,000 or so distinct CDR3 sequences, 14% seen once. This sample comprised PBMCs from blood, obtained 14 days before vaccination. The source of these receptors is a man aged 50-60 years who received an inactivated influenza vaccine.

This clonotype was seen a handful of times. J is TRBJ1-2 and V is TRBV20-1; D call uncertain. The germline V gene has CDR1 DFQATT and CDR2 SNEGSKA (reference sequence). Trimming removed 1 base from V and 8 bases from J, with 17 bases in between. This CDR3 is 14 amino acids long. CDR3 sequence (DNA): TGCAGTGCTAGAGCCCCCCTAGGGCCGGGGGGCTACACCTTC. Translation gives CSARAPLGPGGYTF.

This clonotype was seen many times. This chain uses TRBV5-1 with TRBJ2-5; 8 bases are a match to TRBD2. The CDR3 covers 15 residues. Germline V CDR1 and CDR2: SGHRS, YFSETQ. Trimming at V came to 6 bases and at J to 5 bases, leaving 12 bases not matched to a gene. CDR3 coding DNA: TGCGCCAGCAAGATTTGGGCTAGCGGGCCGGAGACCCAGTACTTC. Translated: CASKIWASGPETQYF.

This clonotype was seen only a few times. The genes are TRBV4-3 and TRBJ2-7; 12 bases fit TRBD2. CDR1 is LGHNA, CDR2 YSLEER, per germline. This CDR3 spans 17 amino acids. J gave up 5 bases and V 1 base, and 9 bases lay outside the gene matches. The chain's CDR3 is CASSQGLAGGLRDEQYF. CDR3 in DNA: TGCGCCAGCAGCCAAGGCCTAGCGGGAGGGCTTCGGGACGAGCAGTACTTC.

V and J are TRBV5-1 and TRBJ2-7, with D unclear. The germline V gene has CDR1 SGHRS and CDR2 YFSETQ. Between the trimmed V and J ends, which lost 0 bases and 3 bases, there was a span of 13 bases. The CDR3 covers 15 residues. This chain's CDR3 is CASSLDTAPGYEQYF. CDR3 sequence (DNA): TGCGCCAGCAGCTTGGATACAGCACCGGGCTACGAGCAGTACTTC. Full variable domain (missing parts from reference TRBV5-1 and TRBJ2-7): KAGVTQTPRYLIKTRGQQVTLSCSPISGHRSVSWYQQTPGQGLQFLFEYFSETQRNKGNFPGRFSGRQFSNSRSEMNVSTLELGDSALYLCASSLDTAPGYEQYFGPGTRLTVT.

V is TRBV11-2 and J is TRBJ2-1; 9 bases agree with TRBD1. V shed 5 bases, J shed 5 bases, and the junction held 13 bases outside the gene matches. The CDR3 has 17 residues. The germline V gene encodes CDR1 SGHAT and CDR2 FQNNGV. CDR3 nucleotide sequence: TGTGCCAGCAGCCCATTGCCCAGGGACAGGGATAACAATGAGCAGTTCTTC. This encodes CASSPLPRDRDNNEQFF.

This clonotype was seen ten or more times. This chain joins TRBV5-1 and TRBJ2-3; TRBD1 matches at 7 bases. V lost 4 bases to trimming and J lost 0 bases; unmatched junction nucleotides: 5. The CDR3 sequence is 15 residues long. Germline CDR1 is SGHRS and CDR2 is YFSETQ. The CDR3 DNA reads TGCGCCAGCAGCAGGAGGACAGGTAGCACAGATACGCAGTATTTT. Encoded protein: CASSRRTGSTDTQYF.

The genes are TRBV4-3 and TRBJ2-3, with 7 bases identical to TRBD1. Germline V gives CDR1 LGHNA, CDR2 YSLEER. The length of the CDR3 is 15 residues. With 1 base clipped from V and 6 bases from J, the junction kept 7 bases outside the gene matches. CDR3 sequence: CASSQGDREWDTQYF. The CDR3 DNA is TGCGCCAGCAGCCAAGGTGACAGGGAGTGGGATACGCAGTATTTT.

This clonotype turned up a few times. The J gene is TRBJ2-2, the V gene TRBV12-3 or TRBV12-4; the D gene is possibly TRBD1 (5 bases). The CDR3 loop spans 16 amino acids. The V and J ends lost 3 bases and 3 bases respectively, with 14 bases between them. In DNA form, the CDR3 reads TGTGCCAGCAGTTTTTACCTTACAGGTTACACCGGGGAGCTGTTTTTT. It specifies CASSFYLTGYTGELFF.

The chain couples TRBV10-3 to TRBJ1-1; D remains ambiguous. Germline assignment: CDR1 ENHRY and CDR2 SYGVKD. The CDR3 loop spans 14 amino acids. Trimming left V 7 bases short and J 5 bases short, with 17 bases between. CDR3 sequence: CAIKPWVQGTEAFF. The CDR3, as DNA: TGTGCCATCAAACCCTGGGTCCAAGGGACTGAAGCTTTCTTT.

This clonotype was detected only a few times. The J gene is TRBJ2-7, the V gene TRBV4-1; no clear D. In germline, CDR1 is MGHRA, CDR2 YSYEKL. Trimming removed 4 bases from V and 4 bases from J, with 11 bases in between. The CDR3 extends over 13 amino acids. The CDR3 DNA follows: TGCGCCAGCAGCCCGCTCCCCCTTTACGAGCAGTACTTC. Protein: CASSPLPLYEQYF.

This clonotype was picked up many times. The CDR3 coding sequence is TGTGCCAGCAGTCCTCCGACGGGTTCTGGAAACACCATATATTTT. The encoded protein is CASSPPTGSGNTIYF. The chain employs TRBV12-3 or TRBV12-4 and TRBJ1-3; D gene unclear. The CDR3 is 15 amino acids. V lost 5 bases, J lost 1 base, and 12 bases lay in between.

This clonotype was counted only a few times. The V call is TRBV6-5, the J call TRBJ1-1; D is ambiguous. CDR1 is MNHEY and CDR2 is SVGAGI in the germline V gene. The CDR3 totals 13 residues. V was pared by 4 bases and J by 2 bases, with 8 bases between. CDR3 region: CASSSSGNTEAFF. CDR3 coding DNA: TGTGCCAGCAGTTCTTCAGGTAACACTGAAGCTTTCTTT.

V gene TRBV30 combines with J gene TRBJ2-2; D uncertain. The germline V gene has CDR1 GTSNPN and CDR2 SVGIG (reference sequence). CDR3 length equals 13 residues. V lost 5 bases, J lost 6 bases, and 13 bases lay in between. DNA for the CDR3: TGTGCCTGGGACTCGAGAGGTCCCGGGGAGCTGTTTTTT. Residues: CAWDSRGPGELFF.

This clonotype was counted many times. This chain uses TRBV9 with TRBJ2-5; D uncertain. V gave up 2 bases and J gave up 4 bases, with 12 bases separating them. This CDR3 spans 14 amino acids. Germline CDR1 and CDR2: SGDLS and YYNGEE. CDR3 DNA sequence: TGTGCCAGCAGCGTCTCCGGATTGTCAGAGACCCAGTACTTC. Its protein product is CASSVSGLSETQYF.

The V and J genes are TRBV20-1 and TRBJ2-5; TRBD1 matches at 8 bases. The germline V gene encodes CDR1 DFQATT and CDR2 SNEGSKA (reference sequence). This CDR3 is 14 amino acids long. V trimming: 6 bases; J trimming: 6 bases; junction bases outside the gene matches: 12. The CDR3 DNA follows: TGCAGTGCCCCGAGCCGGGACAGGCACAAGACCCAGTACTTC. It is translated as CSAPSRDRHKTQYF.

CDR3 bases: TGTGCCACCAGCAGTGGCGGAGAGGTGGGGGCCTATAGCAATCAGCCCCAGCATTTT. Protein: CATSSGGEVGAYSNQPQHF. The chain combines TRBV15 with TRBJ1-5; D perhaps matches TRBD1 (6 bases). The CDR3 loop spans 19 amino acids. V dropped 3 bases and J dropped 0 bases, with 21 bases sitting between them. The V gene's germline CDR1 is LNHNV and CDR2 YYDKDF (reference sequence).

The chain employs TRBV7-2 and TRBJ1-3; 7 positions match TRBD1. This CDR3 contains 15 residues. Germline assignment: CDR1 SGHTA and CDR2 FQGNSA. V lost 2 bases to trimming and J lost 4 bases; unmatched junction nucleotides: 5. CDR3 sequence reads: CASSLQGGLGNTIYF. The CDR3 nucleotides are TGTGCCAGCAGCTTACAGGGGGGACTAGGAAACACCATATATTTT.

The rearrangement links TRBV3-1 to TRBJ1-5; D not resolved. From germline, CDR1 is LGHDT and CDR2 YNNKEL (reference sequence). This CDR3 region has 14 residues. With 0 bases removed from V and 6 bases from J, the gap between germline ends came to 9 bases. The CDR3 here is CASSQDTRRQPQHF. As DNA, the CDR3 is TGTGCCAGCAGCCAAGATACGCGGCGTCAGCCCCAGCATTTT.

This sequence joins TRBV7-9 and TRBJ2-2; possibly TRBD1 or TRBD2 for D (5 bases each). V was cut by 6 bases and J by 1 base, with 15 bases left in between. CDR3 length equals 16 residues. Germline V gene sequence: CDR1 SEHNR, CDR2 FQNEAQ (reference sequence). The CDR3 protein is CASRLRGTENTGELFF. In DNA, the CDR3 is TGTGCCAGCAGGTTACGGGGCACCGAGAACACCGGGGAGCTGTTTTTT.

The CDR3 reads CASRSNSNQPQYF. CDR3 nucleotide sequence: TGTGCCAGCAGGTCCAATAGCAATCAGCCCCAGTATTTT. The chain joins TRBV28 to TRBJ1-5; D gene uncertain. The DNA end favors TRBJ2-3, so the J call may be wrong. From germline, CDR1 is MDHEN and CDR2 SYDVKM. CDR3 size: 13 residues.

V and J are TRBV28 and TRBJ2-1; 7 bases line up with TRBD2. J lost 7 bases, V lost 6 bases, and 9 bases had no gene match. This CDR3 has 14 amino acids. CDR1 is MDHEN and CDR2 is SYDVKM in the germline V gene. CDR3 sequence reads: CASSPTSVRNEQFF. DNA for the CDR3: TGTGCCAGCAGCCCCACTAGCGTTCGTAATGAGCAGTTCTTC.

The CDR3 coding sequence is TGTGCCAGCAGTTACTCTCCGTCGGGGGCTGCCGGGGCCAACCCCCCAGATACGCAGTATTTT. Amino acid sequence: CASSYSPSGAAGANPPDTQYF. This chain uses TRBV6-2 or TRBV6-3 with TRBJ2-3; D is perhaps TRBD1 or TRBD2 (6 bases each). Trimming took 0 bases from V and 4 from J, leaving 29 bases between them. CDR3 size: 21 residues. Germline-derived CDR1 and CDR2 are MNHEY and SVGEGT.